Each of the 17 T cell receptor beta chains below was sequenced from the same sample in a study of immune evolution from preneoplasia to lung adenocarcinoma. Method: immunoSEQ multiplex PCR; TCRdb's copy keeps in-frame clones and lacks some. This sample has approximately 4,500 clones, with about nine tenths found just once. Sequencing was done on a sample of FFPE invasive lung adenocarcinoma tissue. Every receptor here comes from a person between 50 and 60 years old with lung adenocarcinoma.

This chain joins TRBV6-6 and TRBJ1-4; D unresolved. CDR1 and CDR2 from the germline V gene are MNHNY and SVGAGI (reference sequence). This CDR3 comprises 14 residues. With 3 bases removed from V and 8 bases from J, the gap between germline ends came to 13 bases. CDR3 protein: CASSYDSLGEKLFF. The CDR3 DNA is TGTGCCAGCAGTTATGATAGCCTGGGGGAAAAACTGTTTTTT.

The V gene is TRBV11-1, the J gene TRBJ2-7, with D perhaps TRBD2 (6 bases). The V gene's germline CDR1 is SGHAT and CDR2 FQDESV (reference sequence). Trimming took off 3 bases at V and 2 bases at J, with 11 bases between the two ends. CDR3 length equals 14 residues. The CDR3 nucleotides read TGTGCCAGCAGCTTGATGGGGGGTACCTACGAGCAGTACTTC. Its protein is CASSLMGGTYEQYF.

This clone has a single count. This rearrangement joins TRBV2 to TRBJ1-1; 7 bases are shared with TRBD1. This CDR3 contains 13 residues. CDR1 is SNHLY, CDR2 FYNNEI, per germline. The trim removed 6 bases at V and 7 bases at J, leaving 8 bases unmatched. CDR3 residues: CASSRRGTDEAFF. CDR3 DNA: TGTGCCAGCAGCCGCAGGGGGACGGATGAAGCTTTCTTT.

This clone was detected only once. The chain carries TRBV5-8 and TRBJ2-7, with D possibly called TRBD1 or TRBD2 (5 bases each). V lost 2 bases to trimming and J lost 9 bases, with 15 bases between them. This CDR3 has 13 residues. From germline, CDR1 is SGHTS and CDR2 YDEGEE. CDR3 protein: CASSFRDPPRQYF. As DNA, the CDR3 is TGTGCCAGCAGCTTCAGGGACCCGCCCCGGCAGTACTTC.

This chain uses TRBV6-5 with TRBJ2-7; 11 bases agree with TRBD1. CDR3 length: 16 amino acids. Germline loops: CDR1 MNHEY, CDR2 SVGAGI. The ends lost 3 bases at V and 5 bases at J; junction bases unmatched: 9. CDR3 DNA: TGTGCCAGCAGTTATCAGTCCGGGACAGGGGGTAACGAGCAGTACTTC. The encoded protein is CASSYQSGTGGNEQYF.

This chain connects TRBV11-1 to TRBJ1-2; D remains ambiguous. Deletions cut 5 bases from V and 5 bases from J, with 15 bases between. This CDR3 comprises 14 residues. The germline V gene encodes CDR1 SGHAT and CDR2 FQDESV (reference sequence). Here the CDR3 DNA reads TGTGCCAGCAGCCAGCCTCCCCCTTATTATGGCTACACCTTC. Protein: CASSQPPPYYGYTF.

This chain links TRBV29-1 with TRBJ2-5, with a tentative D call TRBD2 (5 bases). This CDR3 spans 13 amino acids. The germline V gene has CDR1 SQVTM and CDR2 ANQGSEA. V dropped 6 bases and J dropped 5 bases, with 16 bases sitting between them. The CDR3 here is CSVQSPSGETQYF. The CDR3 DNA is TGCAGCGTACAAAGCCCCTCGGGGGAGACCCAGTACTTC.

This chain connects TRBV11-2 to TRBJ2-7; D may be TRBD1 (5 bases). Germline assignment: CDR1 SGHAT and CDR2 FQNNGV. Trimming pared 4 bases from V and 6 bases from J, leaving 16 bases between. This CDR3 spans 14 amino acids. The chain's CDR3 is CASSSTIVQGEQYF. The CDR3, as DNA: TGTGCCAGCAGCTCGACGATAGTTCAGGGCGAGCAGTACTTC.

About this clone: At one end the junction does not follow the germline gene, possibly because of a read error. CDR3 residues: CASSLRVYQKTQYF. CDR3 sequence (DNA): TGTGCCAGCAGCCTTCGGGTGTACCAAAAGACCCAGTACTTC. This chain joins TRBV4-2 and TRBJ2-5; D call uncertain. Per the germline V gene, CDR1 is LGHNA and CDR2 is YNFKEQ. CDR3 length: 14 residues.

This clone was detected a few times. The CDR3 here is CASKPGHLSNQPQHF. In DNA form, the CDR3 reads TGTGCCAGCAAACCGGGACACTTAAGCAATCAGCCCCAGCATTTT. The chain couples TRBV27 to TRBJ1-5, with D possibly TRBD1 on 6 matching bases. CDR3 size: 15 residues. Germline assignment: CDR1 MNHEY and CDR2 SMNVEV (reference sequence). V dropped 7 bases and J dropped 1 base, with 14 bases sitting between them.

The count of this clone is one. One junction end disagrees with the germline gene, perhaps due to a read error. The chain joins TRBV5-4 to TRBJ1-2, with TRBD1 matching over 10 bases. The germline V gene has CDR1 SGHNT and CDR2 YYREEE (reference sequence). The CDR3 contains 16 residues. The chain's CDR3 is CANSFADRGQGYGYTF. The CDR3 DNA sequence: TGTGCCAACAGCTTTGCCGACAGGGGGCAAGGCTATGGCTACACCTTC.

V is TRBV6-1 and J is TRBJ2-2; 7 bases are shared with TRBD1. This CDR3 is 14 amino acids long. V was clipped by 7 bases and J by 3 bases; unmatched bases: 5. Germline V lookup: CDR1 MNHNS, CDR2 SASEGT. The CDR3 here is CASTGQVHTGELFF. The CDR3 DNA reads TGTGCCAGCACCGGACAGGTGCACACCGGGGAGCTGTTTTTT.

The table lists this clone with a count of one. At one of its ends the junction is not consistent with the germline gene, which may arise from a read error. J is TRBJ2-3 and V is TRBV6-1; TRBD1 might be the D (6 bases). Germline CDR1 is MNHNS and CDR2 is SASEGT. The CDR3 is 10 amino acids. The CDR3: CASSEGDITF. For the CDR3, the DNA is TGTGCCAGCAGTGAGGGGGACATTACATTT.

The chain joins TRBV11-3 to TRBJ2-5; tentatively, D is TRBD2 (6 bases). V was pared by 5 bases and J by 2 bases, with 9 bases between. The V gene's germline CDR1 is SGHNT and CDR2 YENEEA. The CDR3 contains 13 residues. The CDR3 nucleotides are TGTGCCAGCAGCCCGGGGACTCAAGAGACCCAGTACTTC. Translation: CASSPGTQETQYF. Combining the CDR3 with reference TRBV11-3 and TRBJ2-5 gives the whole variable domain EAGVVQSPRYKIIEKKQPVAFWCNPISGHNTLYWYLQNLGQGPELLIRYENEEAVDDSQLPKDRFSAERLKGVDSTLKIQPAELGDSAVYLCASSPGTQETQYFGPGTRLLVL.

The CDR3 here is CASSSQGGTGNEKLFF. CDR3 nucleotides: TGTGCCAGCAGCTCCCAGGGGGGGACAGGGAATGAAAAACTGTTTTTT. This chain uses TRBV7-9 with TRBJ1-4; TRBD1 aligns across 9 bases. The V segment lost 4 bases and the J segment 5 bases; nucleotides outside the gene matches: 8. The germline V gene encodes CDR1 SEHNR and CDR2 FQNEAQ (reference sequence). The CDR3 sequence is 16 residues long.

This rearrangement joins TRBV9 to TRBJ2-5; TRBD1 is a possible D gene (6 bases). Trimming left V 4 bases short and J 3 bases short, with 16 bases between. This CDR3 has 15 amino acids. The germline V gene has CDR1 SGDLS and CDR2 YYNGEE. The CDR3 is CASSLRNRAEETQYF. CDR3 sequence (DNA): TGTGCCAGCAGCCTAAGGAACAGGGCCGAAGAGACCCAGTACTTC. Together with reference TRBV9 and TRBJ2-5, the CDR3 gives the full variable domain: DSGVTQTPKHLITATGQRVTLRCSPRSGDLSVYWYQQSLDQGLQFLIQYYNGEERAKGNILERFSAQQFPDLHSELNLSSLELGDSALYFCASSLRNRAEETQYFGPGTRLLVL.

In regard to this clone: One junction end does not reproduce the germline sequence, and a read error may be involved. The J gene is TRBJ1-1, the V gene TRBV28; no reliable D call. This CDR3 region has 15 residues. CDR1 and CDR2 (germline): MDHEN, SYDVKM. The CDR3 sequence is CASSLSGVQGTETFF. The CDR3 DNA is TGTGCCAGCAGTTTATCCGGTGTGCAAGGCACTGAAACTTTCTTT.